These T cell receptor beta chains were read from a single sample in a study of cytomegalovirus exposure and HLA in healthy donors. Using immunoSEQ multiplex PCR, the repertoire was profiled, and TCRdb retains in-frame clones only, with some absent. The sample comprises about 110,000 clones, around 80% of which are singletons, and roughly 5.7% rests with the top ten. Sequenced material: PBMCs. Every receptor here comes from a male donor in good health and CMV-seronegative. Each CDR3 is given with its conserved first and last residue. Each record gives: J gene, V gene, clone size, D gene, CDR3 protein, CDR3 DNA. The D gene is left open where the match is weak. Only some rows state a clone size, as once, few, many or a class for expanded clones.

J gene: TRBJ2-3; V gene: TRBV30; clone size: -; D gene: -; CDR3 protein: CAWALGGTDTQYF; CDR3 DNA: TGTGCCTGGGCACTTGGGGGGACAGATACGCAGTATTTT
J gene: TRBJ2-3; V gene: TRBV30; clone size: -; D gene: TRBD1; CDR3 protein: CAWSALGRGRPDTQYF; CDR3 DNA: TGTGCCTGGAGTGCACTGGGCAGGGGGCGACCAGATACGCAGTATTTT
J gene: TRBJ2-3; V gene: TRBV10-1; clone size: few; D gene: -; CDR3 protein: CASSESGAGITDTQYF; CDR3 DNA: TGCGCCAGCAGTGAGTCTGGGGCGGGGATCACAGATACGCAGTATTTT
J gene: TRBJ2-1; V gene: TRBV5-1; clone size: -; D gene: TRBD2; CDR3 protein: CASRYGAGERYNEQFF; CDR3 DNA: TGCGCCAGCAGATATGGTGCGGGAGAAAGGTACAATGAGCAGTTCTTC
J gene: TRBJ1-2; V gene: TRBV28; clone size: once; D gene: -; CDR3 protein: CASRADGRHGYTF; CDR3 DNA: TGTGCCAGCAGAGCGGACGGGCGACATGGCTACACCTTC
J gene: TRBJ2-7; V gene: TRBV28; clone size: -; D gene: -; CDR3 protein: CASAAGPIDSYEQYF; CDR3 DNA: TGTGCCAGCGCGGCGGGGCCCATCGACTCCTACGAGCAGTACTTC
J gene: TRBJ1-1; V gene: TRBV6-5; clone size: -; D gene: TRBD1; CDR3 protein: CASSYAYRGNTEAFF; CDR3 DNA: TGTGCCAGCAGTTACGCGTACAGGGGTAACACTGAAGCTTTCTTT
J gene: TRBJ1-5; V gene: TRBV2; clone size: -; D gene: TRBD1; CDR3 protein: CASSRTGAEYSNQPQHF; CDR3 DNA: TGTGCCAGCTCACGGACAGGGGCGGAATATAGCAATCAGCCCCAGCATTTT
J gene: TRBJ2-7; V gene: TRBV4-1; clone size: -; D gene: -; CDR3 protein: CASSQVGTGVDEQYF; CDR3 DNA: TGCGCCAGCAGCCAAGTGGGGACTGGAGTCGACGAGCAGTACTTC
J gene: TRBJ2-5; V gene: TRBV7-2; clone size: -; D gene: -; CDR3 protein: CASSPGGIKETQYF; CDR3 DNA: TGTGCCAGCAGCCCAGGTGGCATTAAGGAGACCCAGTACTTC
J gene: TRBJ1-1; V gene: TRBV9; clone size: -; D gene: -; CDR3 protein: CASSVGRNTEAFF; CDR3 DNA: TGTGCCAGCAGCGTCGGGAGGAACACTGAAGCTTTCTTT
J gene: TRBJ2-7; V gene: TRBV6-4; clone size: -; D gene: TRBD2; CDR3 protein: CASGPAGARMCEQYF; CDR3 DNA: TGTGCCTCTGGGCCAGCGGGAGCCCGCATGTGCGAGCAGTACTTC
J gene: TRBJ1-5; V gene: TRBV7-9; clone size: -; D gene: -; CDR3 protein: CASSLKEGNNQPQHF; CDR3 DNA: TGTGCCAGCAGCTTAAAGGAGGGTAACAATCAGCCCCAGCATTTT
J gene: TRBJ1-5; V gene: TRBV15; clone size: -; D gene: TRBD1; CDR3 protein: CATSRGRTGGNQPQHF; CDR3 DNA: TGTGCCACCAGCAGAGGCCGGACAGGCGGCAATCAGCCCCAGCATTTT
J gene: TRBJ1-1; V gene: TRBV5-1; clone size: -; D gene: -; CDR3 protein: CASSFGGGTEAFF; CDR3 DNA: TGCGCCAGCAGCTTCGGGGGGGGAACTGAAGCTTTCTTT
J gene: TRBJ1-4; V gene: TRBV28; clone size: -; D gene: -; CDR3 protein: CASSFGTGTEKLFF; CDR3 DNA: TGTGCCAGCAGTTTTGGTACAGGGACCGAAAAACTGTTTTTT
J gene: TRBJ1-1; V gene: TRBV18; clone size: -; D gene: -; CDR3 protein: CASSPPLGQSEAFF; CDR3 DNA: TGTGCCAGCTCACCACCGTTGGGACAATCTGAAGCTTTCTTT
J gene: TRBJ2-5; V gene: TRBV19; clone size: -; D gene: TRBD2; CDR3 protein: CASGLAGGPSIGTQYF; CDR3 DNA: TGTGCCAGTGGACTAGCGGGAGGTCCCAGCATTGGGACCCAGTACTTC
J gene: TRBJ2-5; V gene: TRBV7-9; clone size: -; D gene: -; CDR3 protein: CASSLALAEQETQYF; CDR3 DNA: TGTGCCAGCAGCTTAGCGTTAGCGGAGCAAGAGACCCAGTACTTC
J gene: TRBJ2-7; V gene: TRBV7-8; clone size: -; D gene: -; CDR3 protein: CASSLRESSYEQYF; CDR3 DNA: TGTGCCAGCAGCTTACGGGAGTCATCCTACGAGCAGTACTTC